A selection of T cell receptor beta chains follows, all from one sample in a study of T cells after yellow fever vaccination. TCRdb processed the 5' RACE reads anew with MiXCR; each CDR3 protein has one entry. The table includes about 240,000 distinct CDR3 sequences, more than 3.5% detected once. The sample here was PBMCs, taken 15 days after the yellow fever booster vaccination. Receptor source: a man aged 18 to 30 who received the YFV17D yellow fever vaccine. CDR3s include the opening cysteine and the closing phenylalanine or tryptophan. Fields, in order: V gene, J gene, D gene, clone size, CDR3 DNA, CDR3 protein. A D gene is named only where the DNA matches it firmly. Clone size is not always given. Where it is, it says once, few, many or a class for expanded clones.

>TRBV23-1|TRBJ2-3|NA|many
TGCGCCAGGGCGTCGGCTCGGGGCCCAACAGAAGATACGCAGTATTTT
CARASARGPTEDTQYF
>TRBV4-1|TRBJ2-1|TRBD1|many
TGCGCCAGCAGCCAAGATAGTCCGGGACAGAATCAGTTCTTC
CASSQDSPGQNQFF
>TRBV6-6|TRBJ2-4|TRBD2|many
TGTGCCAGCAGGAACCAAGGACTAGCGGGGGGGTGGTACTTC
CASRNQGLAGGWYF
>TRBV7-8|TRBJ2-7|TRBD1|many
TGTGCCAGCAGCTCCCTCGGGGGCCGGGACAGGGGCTCCTACGAGCAGTACTTC
CASSSLGGRDRGSYEQYF
>TRBV7-2|TRBJ1-6|NA|many
TGTGCCAGCAGCCCACAAGGTCCGGGGGCACCCCTCCACTTT
CASSPQGPGAPLHF
>TRBV6-6|TRBJ1-5|NA|many
TGTGCCAGCAGTCACAGAAATCAGCCCCAGCATTTT
CASSHRNQPQHF
>TRBV4-3|TRBJ2-3|TRBD2|many
TGCGCCAGCAGCCAGGGTAGCGGGGGGGGGAGAGATACGCAGTATTTT
CASSQGSGGGRDTQYF
>TRBV12-3/TRBV12-4|TRBJ2-1|NA|NA
TGTGCCAGCAGCCAATCCACCCGGGACGAGCAGTTCTTC
CASSQSTRDEQFF
>TRBV7-8|TRBJ2-6|TRBD1|many
TGTGCCAGCAGCGCACCGGACAGGGTCGGGGCCAACGTCCTGACTTTC
CASSAPDRVGANVLTF
>TRBV3-1|TRBJ1-1|NA|many
TGTGCCAGCAGCCAAGAAACTGAAGCTTTCTTT
CASSQETEAFF
>TRBV7-2|TRBJ2-4|TRBD1|many
TGTGCCAGCAGCCCATTTCGGGACAGCGGAAACATTCAGTACTTC
CASSPFRDSGNIQYF
>TRBV29-1|TRBJ2-5|TRBD2|many
TGCAGCGTGGGGACTAGCGGGGGGCAAGAGACCCAGTACTTC
CSVGTSGGQETQYF
>TRBV10-1|TRBJ2-7|TRBD2|many
TGCGCCAGCAGTGCCACCCTTTCTAGCGGGGGGCCCTACGAGCAGTACTTC
CASSATLSSGGPYEQYF
>TRBV20-1|TRBJ2-2|TRBD1|many
TGCAGTGCTAGAATACAGGGGGCGCCGAACACCGGGGAGCTGTTTTTT
CSARIQGAPNTGELFF
>TRBV7-2|TRBJ1-5|NA|few
TGTGCCAGCAGCTTTCAGAATGATCAGCCCCAGCATTTT
CASSFQNDQPQHF
>TRBV2|TRBJ2-1|NA|many
TGTGCCAGCAGACCCCGACGTCGGAGCCACAATGAGCAGTTCTTC
CASRPRRRSHNEQFF
>TRBV5-1|TRBJ1-2|NA|many
TGCGCCAGCAGCTTGCTAGGGGGAGCTAACTATGGCTACACCTTC
CASSLLGGANYGYTF
>TRBV4-3|TRBJ2-3|TRBD2|many
TGCGCCAGCAGCCAAGAGGGGACTAACGCAGATACGCAGTATTTT
CASSQEGTNADTQYF
>TRBV29-1|TRBJ1-3|NA|many
TGCAGCGTCACAAAAAGCTCTGGAAACACCATATATTTT
CSVTKSSGNTIYF